This T cell receptor (beta chain) originates from a study of T cell responses to AZD1222 COVID-19 vaccine. Only a few counts were recorded for this clone. Using immunoSEQ multiplex PCR, the repertoire was profiled, and TCRdb retains in-frame clones only, with some absent. The top ten hold 14% of the sample, which has about 17,000 clones, about three quarters seen once. V was clipped by 6 bases and J by 4 bases; unmatched bases: 1. CDR3 length equals 12 residues. Germline CDR1 reads SNHLY; CDR2 reads FYNNEI. The receptor's source is an adult who received the AZD1222 COVID-19 vaccine. The chain links TRBV2 to TRBJ2-7; 9 nucleotides agree with TRBD1. The source material was peripheral blood, sampled 28 days after the second AZD1222 dose. CDR3 nucleotides: TGTGCCAGCAGCGGGACAGGGTACGAGCAGTACTTC. This gives the protein CASSGTGYEQYF.